Here is one TCR beta chain with its context. What it binds is unknown. This specimen comes from a study of cytomegalovirus exposure and HLA in healthy donors. Whole-study findings and limits: Later on, an analysis showed TCR association rates differing by HLA locus, with DRB1 the most and HLA-C the fewest. Several V segments, TRBV6-2 and TRBV6-3 among them, could not be told apart and were dropped.

The donors, nominally healthy at sampling, likely had unrecorded immune exposures. V lost 5 bases to trimming and J lost 3 bases; unmatched junction nucleotides: 9. CDR3 length: 16 amino acids. Germline CDR1 reads LNHDA; CDR2 reads SQIVND (reference sequence). A multiplex PCR was run with 60 Vbeta primers and 13 Jbeta primers. Profiled with immunoSEQ multiplex PCR; TCRdb holds only in-frame clones, not every one. The sample lists 160,000 or so clones; roughly four fifths were seen once. The chain joins TRBV19 to TRBJ2-2, with TRBD1 matching 7 bases. The specimen sequenced was PBMCs. The source of this sequence is a woman aged 45-65 years in good health and CMV-seronegative. The CDR3 here is CASSPRPGTDTGELFF. Here the CDR3 DNA reads TGTGCCAGTAGTCCCCGGCCCGGGACAGACACCGGGGAGCTGTTTTTT. The whole variable domain, remainder taken from reference TRBV19 and TRBJ2-2, is DGGITQSPKYLFRKEGQNVTLSCEQNLNHDAMYWYRQDPGQGLRLIYYSQIVNDFQKGDIAEGYSVSREKKESFPLTVTSAQKNPTAFYLCASSPRPGTDTGELFFGEGSRLTVL.